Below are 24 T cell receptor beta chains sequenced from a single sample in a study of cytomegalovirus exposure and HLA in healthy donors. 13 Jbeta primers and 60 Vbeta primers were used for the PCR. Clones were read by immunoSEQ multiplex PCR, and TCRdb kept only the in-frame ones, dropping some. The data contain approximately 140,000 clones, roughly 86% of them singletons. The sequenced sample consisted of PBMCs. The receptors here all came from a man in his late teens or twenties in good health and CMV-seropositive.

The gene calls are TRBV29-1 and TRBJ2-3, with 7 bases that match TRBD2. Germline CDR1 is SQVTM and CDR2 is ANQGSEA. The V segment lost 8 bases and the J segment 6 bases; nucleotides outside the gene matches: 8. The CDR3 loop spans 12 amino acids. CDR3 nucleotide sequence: TGCAGCTTCCGGGCGGGAGTCGATACGCAGTATTTT. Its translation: CSFRAGVDTQYF.

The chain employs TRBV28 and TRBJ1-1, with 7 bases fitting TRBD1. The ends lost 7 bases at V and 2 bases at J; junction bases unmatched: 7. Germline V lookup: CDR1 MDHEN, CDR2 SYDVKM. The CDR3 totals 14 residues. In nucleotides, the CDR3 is TGTGCCAGCAAACTTCGGACAGGTAACACTGAAGCTTTCTTT. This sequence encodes CASKLRTGNTEAFF.

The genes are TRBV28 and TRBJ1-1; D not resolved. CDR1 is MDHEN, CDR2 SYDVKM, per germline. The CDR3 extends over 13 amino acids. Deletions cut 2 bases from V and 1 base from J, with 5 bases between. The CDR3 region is CASSLAQNTEAFF. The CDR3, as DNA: TGTGCCAGCAGTTTAGCACAGAACACTGAAGCTTTCTTT.

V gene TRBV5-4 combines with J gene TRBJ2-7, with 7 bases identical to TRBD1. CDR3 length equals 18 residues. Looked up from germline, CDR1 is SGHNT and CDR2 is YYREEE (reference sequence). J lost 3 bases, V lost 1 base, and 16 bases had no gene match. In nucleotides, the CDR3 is TGTGCCAGCAGCTTGTTTCACGGGACAGCCGGCCGAAGCTACGAGCAGTACTTC. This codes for CASSLFHGTAGRSYEQYF. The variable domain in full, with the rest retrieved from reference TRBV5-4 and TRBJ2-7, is ETGVTQSPTHLIKTRGQQVTLRCSSQSGHNTVSWYQQALGQGPQFIFQYYREEENGRGNFPPRFSGLQFPNYSSELNVNALELDDSALYLCASSLFHGTAGRSYEQYFGPGTRLTVT.

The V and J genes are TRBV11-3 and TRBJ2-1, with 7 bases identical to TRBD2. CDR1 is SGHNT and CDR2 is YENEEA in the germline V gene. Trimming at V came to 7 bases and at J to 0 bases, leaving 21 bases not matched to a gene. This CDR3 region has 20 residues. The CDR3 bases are TGTGCCAGCAACCGTTTGGACCTATGGGGGAGGGGCGGCTCCTACAATGAGCAGTTCTTC. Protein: CASNRLDLWGRGGSYNEQFF.

The CDR3: CASSYLAGVKEVQFF. CDR3 coding DNA: TGTGCCAGCAGCTACCTAGCGGGAGTGAAGGAGGTGCAGTTCTTC. The chain recombines TRBV7-9 with TRBJ2-1; 10 bases map to TRBD2. V lost 4 bases, J lost 12 bases, and 12 bases stayed unmatched. The germline CDR1 and CDR2 sequences are SEHNR and FQNEAQ (reference sequence). This CDR3 is built from 15 residues. Full variable domain (rest looked up from reference TRBV7-9 and TRBJ2-1): DTGVSQNPRHKITKRGQNVTFRCDPISEHNRLYWYRQTLGQGPEFLTYFQNEAQLEKSRLLSDRFSAERPKGSFSTLEIQRTEQGDSAMYLCASSYLAGVKEVQFFGPGTRLTVL.

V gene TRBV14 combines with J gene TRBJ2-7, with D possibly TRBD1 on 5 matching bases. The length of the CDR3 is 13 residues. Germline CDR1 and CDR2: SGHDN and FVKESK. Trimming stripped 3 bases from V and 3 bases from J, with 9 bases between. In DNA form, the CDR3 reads TGTGCCAGCAGCCATACCCAGGGCTACGAGCAGTACTTC. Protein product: CASSHTQGYEQYF.

Written as DNA, the CDR3 is TGCGCCAGCAGGGGGGAGGTCGATAACTACAATGAGCAGTTCTTC. Translated, it gives CASRGEVDNYNEQFF. The chain links TRBV5-1 to TRBJ2-1; a possible D gene is TRBD2 (6 bases). In germline, CDR1 is SGHRS, CDR2 YFSETQ. The CDR3 has 15 amino acids. Trimming removed 5 bases at V and 3 bases at J, with 15 bases between.

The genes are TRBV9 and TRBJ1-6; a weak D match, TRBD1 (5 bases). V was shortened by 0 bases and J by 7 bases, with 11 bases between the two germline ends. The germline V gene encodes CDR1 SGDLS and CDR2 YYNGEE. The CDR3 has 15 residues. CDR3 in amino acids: CASSVEGVDNSPLHF. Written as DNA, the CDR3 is TGTGCCAGCAGCGTAGAAGGGGTCGACAATTCACCCCTCCACTTT.

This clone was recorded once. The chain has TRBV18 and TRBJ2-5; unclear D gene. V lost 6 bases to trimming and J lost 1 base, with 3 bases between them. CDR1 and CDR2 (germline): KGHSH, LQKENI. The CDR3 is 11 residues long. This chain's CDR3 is CASSFQETQYF. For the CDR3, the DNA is TGTGCCAGCTCCTTCCAAGAGACCCAGTACTTC.

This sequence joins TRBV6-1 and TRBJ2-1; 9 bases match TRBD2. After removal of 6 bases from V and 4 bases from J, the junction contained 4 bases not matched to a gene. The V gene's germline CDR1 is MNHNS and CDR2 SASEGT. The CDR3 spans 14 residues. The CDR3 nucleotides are TGTGCCAGCAGGGATCTAGCGGGATACAATGAGCAGTTCTTC. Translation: CASRDLAGYNEQFF.

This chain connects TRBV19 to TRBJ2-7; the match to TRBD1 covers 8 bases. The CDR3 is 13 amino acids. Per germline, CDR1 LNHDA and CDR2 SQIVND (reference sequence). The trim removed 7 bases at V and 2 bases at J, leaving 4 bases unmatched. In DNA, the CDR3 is TGTGCCAGTAACGCAGGGGGCACCTACGAGCAGTACTTC. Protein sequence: CASNAGGTYEQYF. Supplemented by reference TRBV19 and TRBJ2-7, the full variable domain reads DGGITQSPKYLFRKEGQNVTLSCEQNLNHDAMYWYRQDPGQGLRLIYYSQIVNDFQKGDIAEGYSVSREKKESFPLTVTSAQKNPTAFYLCASNAGGTYEQYFGPGTRLTVT.

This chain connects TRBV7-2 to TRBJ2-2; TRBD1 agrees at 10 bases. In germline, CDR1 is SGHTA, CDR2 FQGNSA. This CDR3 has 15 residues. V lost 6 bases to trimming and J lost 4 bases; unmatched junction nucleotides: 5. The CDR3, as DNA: TGTGCCAGCAGACCCCGGGACAGGGGCACCGGGGAGCTGTTTTTT. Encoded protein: CASRPRDRGTGELFF.

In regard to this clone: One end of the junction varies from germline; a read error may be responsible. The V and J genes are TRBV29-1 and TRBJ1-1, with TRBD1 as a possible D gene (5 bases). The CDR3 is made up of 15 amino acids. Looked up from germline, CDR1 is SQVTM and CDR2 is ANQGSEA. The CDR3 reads CSVVTVQEMNTEASF. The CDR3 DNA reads TGCAGCGTTGTTACCGTACAGGAGATGAACACTGAAGCTTCCTTT.

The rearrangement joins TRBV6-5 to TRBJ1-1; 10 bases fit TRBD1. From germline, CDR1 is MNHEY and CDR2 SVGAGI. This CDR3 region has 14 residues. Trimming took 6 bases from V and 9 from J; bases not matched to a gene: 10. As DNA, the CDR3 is TGTGCCAGCAGCCGACAGGGGGCGCCGGGCAAAGCTTTCTTT. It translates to CASSRQGAPGKAFF.

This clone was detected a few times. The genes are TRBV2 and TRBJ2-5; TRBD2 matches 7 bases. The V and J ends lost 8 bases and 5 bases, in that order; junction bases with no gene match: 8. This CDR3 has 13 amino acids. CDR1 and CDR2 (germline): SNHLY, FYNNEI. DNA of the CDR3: TGTGCCAGCGCTGGCGGGAGTTTGGAGACCCAGTACTTC. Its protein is CASAGGSLETQYF.

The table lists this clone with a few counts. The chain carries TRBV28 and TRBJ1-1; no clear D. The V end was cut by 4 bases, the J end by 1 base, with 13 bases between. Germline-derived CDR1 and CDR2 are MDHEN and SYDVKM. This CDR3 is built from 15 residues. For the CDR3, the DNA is TGTGCCAGCAGTTCCCTAATCCGGGGGAACACTGAAGCTTTCTTT. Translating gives CASSSLIRGNTEAFF.

Here the CDR3 DNA reads TGTGCCAGCAGCCGAGGCGGCAGCACAGATACGCAGTATTTT. As protein: CASSRGGSTDTQYF. The chain joins TRBV5-4 to TRBJ2-3; no firm D call. Germline CDR1 is SGHNT and CDR2 is YYREEE (reference sequence). With 4 bases removed from V and 0 bases from J, the gap between germline ends came to 9 bases. This CDR3 has 14 residues.

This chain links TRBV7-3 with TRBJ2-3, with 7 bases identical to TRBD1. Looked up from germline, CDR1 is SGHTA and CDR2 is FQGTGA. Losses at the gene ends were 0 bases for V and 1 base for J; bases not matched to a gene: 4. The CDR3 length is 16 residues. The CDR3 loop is CASSLTGTAGTDTQYF. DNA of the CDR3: TGTGCCAGCAGCTTAACGGGGACAGCAGGCACAGATACGCAGTATTTT.

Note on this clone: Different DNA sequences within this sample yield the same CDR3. The CDR3 DNA reads as TGTGCCAGTAGTATAGATCGGAGTTACGAGCAGTACTTC. This sequence encodes CASSIDRSYEQYF. The chain carries TRBV19 and TRBJ2-7; D is unclear. The V and J ends lost 0 bases and 4 bases respectively, with 7 bases between them. The CDR3 has 13 residues. Germline CDR1 LNHDA, CDR2 SQIVND (reference sequence).

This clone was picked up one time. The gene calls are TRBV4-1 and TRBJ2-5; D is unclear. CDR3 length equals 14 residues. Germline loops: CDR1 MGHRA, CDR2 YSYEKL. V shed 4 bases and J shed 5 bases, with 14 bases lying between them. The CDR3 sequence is CASSLRSSGETQYF. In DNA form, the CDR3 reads TGCGCCAGCAGCCTTCGATCCTCTGGCGAGACCCAGTACTTC.

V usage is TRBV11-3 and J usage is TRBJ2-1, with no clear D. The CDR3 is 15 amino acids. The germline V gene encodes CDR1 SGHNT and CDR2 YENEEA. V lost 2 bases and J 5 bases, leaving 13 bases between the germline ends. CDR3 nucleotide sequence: TGTGCCAGCAGCTTACGAGGAGTAGGTAACAATGAGCAGTTCTTC. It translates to CASSLRGVGNNEQFF.

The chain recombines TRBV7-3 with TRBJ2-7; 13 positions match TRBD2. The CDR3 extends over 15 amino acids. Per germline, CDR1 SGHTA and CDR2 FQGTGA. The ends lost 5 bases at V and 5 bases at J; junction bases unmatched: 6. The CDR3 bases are TGTGCCAGCAGCCCTACGGGACTAGCGGGAAACGAGCAGTACTTC. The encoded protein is CASSPTGLAGNEQYF.

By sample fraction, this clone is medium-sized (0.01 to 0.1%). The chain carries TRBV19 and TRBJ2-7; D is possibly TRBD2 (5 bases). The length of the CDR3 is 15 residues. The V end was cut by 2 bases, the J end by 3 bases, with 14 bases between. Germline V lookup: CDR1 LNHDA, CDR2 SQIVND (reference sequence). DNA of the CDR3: TGTGCCAGTAGTATAACCCACGGGATGGGCTACGAGCAGTACTTC. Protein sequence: CASSITHGMGYEQYF.